Here is one TCR beta chain with its context. The data originate from a study of blood T cell repertoires in COVID-19. Study details: COVID-19 samples, acute and convalescent, were from the United States, Italy and Spain. PBMCs, B-cell-depleted T cells, or T cells provided the cDNA or gDNA that made up the material.

Participants had their cohort set by participant-reported clinical history. CDR3 size: 14 residues. Trimming left V 5 bases short and J 5 bases short, with 10 bases between. Germline assignment: CDR1 SEHNR and CDR2 FQNEAQ (reference sequence). The protocol was immunoSEQ multiplex PCR, while the TCRdb copy is restricted to in-frame clones and leaves out a portion. The sample contains fewer than 500,000 clones, around nine tenths of which appear only once. The receptor comes from a woman aged 18-29 years with acute COVID-19. Material for sequencing was PBMCs or T cells enriched from blood (not recorded which). The V and J genes are TRBV7-9 and TRBJ1-6; unclear D gene. CDR3 region: CASSRSGDNSPLHF. Written as DNA, the CDR3 is TGTGCCAGCAGCCGGTCAGGTGATAATTCACCCCTCCACTTT.